The entry below describes one T cell receptor beta chain. Its antigen is undetermined. Sequencing was performed with immunoSEQ multiplex PCR; in TCRdb, only in-frame clones are kept and a portion is missing. The table has about 25,000 clones, about nine tenths seen once. This record belongs to a study of monozygotic twins with cystic fibrosis. The study, taken as a whole, reports: J usage was most co-twin-similar in 8 of 16 pairs, V in 13. Clonality was generally low (median around 0.0098), higher in the most severe patients. Nucleotide-identical clonotype sharing was significantly higher within monozygotic CF twin pairs than between unrelated CF individuals.

The CDR3 is made up of 12 amino acids. Germline-derived CDR1 and CDR2 are SGHNT and YYREEE (reference sequence). The V end lost 4 bases, the J end lost 2 bases, and 6 bases lay between the germline ends. The clonotype was recovered from a girl aged 2 to 9 with cystic fibrosis. The sequencing sample was made of blood. The rearrangement joins TRBV5-4 to TRBJ2-5; no firm D call. DNA for the CDR3: TGTGCCAGCAGCCTCATACAAGAGACCCAGTACTTC. Translating it yields CASSLIQETQYF.